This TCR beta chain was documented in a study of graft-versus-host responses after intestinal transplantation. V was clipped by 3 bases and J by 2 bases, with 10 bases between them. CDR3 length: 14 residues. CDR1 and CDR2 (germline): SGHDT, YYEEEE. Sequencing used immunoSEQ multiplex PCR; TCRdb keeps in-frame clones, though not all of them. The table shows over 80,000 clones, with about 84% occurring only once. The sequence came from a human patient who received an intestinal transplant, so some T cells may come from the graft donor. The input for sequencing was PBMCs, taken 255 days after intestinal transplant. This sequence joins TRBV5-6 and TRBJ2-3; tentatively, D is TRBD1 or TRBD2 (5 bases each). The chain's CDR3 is CASSSPGTTDTQYF. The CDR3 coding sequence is TGTGCCAGCAGCTCACCAGGGACCACAGATACGCAGTATTTT.